Described below is a single T cell receptor beta chain sequence and its context. This specimen belongs to a study of blood T cell repertoires in COVID-19. Study as a whole: The study drew acute and convalescent COVID-19 samples from the United States, Italy and Spain. Sources were T cells, B-cell-depleted T cells, or PBMCs; the material itself was cDNA or gDNA.

Source study methods: Amplified reference gene primers provided the basis for estimating nucleated cell counts. The table came from immunoSEQ multiplex PCR; TCRdb's copy has only in-frame clones and leaves some out. V, J and clone size were drawn from that table, and D and trimming were deduced from the DNA. The sample includes roughly 260,000 clones, around 80% of them seen just once. Germline lookup yields CDR1 MGHRA and CDR2 YSYEKL. The CDR3 contains 17 residues. Trimming left V 4 bases short and J 4 bases short, with 20 bases between. The rearrangement joins TRBV4-1 to TRBJ1-3; no reliable D call. The sequencing sample was made of peripheral blood. The sequence derives from a woman aged 35 to 49 with active or convalescent COVID-19. The CDR3 loop is CASSPSSGVVTGNTIYF. Here the CDR3 DNA reads TGCGCCAGCAGCCCGAGCTCCGGGGTGGTAACGGGAAACACCATATATTTT.